This passage covers 27 T cell receptor beta chains from one sample sequenced in a study of blood T cell repertoires in COVID-19. The protocol was immunoSEQ multiplex PCR, while the TCRdb copy is restricted to in-frame clones and leaves out a portion. The table shows around 310,000 clones, with around 90% occurring only once. The sequenced sample was peripheral blood. The receptors were gathered from a woman aged 30 to 39 with COVID-19, enrolled during active disease.

The chain links TRBV10-3 to TRBJ2-5, with 7 positions matching TRBD2. This CDR3 is built from 16 residues. The J segment lost 3 bases and the V segment lost 2 bases, leaving 9 bases of the junction unmatched. In germline, CDR1 is ENHRY, CDR2 SYGVKD. The CDR3 DNA is TGTGCCATCAGTGAGGGGGGACTACTAGGGGAAGAGACCCAGTACTTC. It encodes CAISEGGLLGEETQYF.

V and J are TRBV6-4 and TRBJ2-7; D perhaps matches TRBD2 (5 bases). CDR1 and CDR2 from the germline V gene are MRHNA and SNTAGT. V was pared by 6 bases and J by 2 bases, with 14 bases between. The CDR3 is made up of 14 amino acids. The CDR3, as DNA: TGTGCCAGCAGCCGGGGAAGTCCCCCCTACGAGCAGTACTTC. This gives the protein CASSRGSPPYEQYF.

V usage is TRBV27 and J usage is TRBJ2-7, with 14 positions matching TRBD2. This CDR3 comprises 13 residues. Per the germline V gene, CDR1 is MNHEY and CDR2 is SMNVEV (reference sequence). Losses at the gene ends were 3 bases for V and 12 bases for J; bases not matched to a gene: 4. The CDR3 sequence: CASSLGTSGSTYF. CDR3 DNA: TGTGCCAGCAGTTTGGGGACTAGCGGGAGTACGTACTTC.

The rearrangement uses TRBV10-2 and TRBJ2-7; 9 bases align to TRBD2. CDR3 length: 13 amino acids. The ends lost 4 bases at V and 2 bases at J; junction bases unmatched: 0. Germline V CDR1 and CDR2: WSHSY, SAAADI. The CDR3 nucleotides read TGCGCCAGCAGTGCTAGCGGGGCCTACGAGCAGTACTTC. Translated: CASSASGAYEQYF.

The chain employs TRBV14 and TRBJ2-3; a weak D match, TRBD2 (5 bases). The germline V gene encodes CDR1 SGHDN and CDR2 FVKESK. The CDR3 has 16 amino acids. Trimming took 4 bases from V and 4 from J, leaving 18 bases between them. The CDR3 reads CASSRRMAYGADTQYF. The CDR3 DNA reads TGTGCCAGCAGCCGGCGGATGGCCTACGGGGCAGATACGCAGTATTTT.

This chain links TRBV11-2 with TRBJ2-7; D might be TRBD2 (6 bases). Germline values: CDR1 SGHAT, CDR2 FQNNGV. Trimming removed 3 bases at V and 3 bases at J, with 12 bases between. There are 14 residues in the CDR3. Here the CDR3 reads CASSFGGGGYEQYF. DNA for the CDR3: TGTGCCAGCAGCTTTGGTGGGGGAGGCTACGAGCAGTACTTC.

The V and J genes are TRBV27 and TRBJ1-2; D possibly corresponds to TRBD1 (5 bases). V was pared by 6 bases and J by 8 bases, with 19 bases between. This CDR3 contains 14 residues. The germline V gene encodes CDR1 MNHEY and CDR2 SMNVEV (reference sequence). The CDR3 sequence is CASSPTGTGGGYTF. The CDR3 bases are TGTGCCAGCAGCCCAACCGGGACCGGAGGGGGCTACACCTTC.

The rearrangement uses TRBV30 and TRBJ2-7; perhaps TRBD2 as D (7 bases). V was cut by 1 base and J by 5 bases, with 12 bases left in between. The germline V gene has CDR1 GTSNPN and CDR2 SVGIG (reference sequence). The CDR3 contains 13 residues. The CDR3 DNA follows: TGTGCCTGGAGTGGAGGGGGGGGCCACGAGCAGTACTTC. Residues: CAWSGGGGHEQYF.

The CDR3 region is CASGQGVGSGNTIYF. DNA of the CDR3: TGTGCCAGCGGACAGGGGGTCGGCTCTGGAAACACCATATATTTT. The genes are TRBV7-3 and TRBJ1-3; 10 bases line up with TRBD1. Germline CDR1 reads SGHTA; CDR2 reads FQGTGA. The CDR3 consists of 15 residues. J gave up 0 bases and V 8 bases, and 4 bases lay outside the gene matches.

The rearrangement joins TRBV5-6 to TRBJ2-5; the D is unclear. Germline loops: CDR1 SGHDT, CDR2 YYEEEE. Deletions cut 3 bases from V and 3 bases from J, with 15 bases between. The CDR3 totals 15 residues. CDR3 sequence (DNA): TGTGCCAGCAGCTCCCCGGCGGCCGGAAAAGAGACCCAGTACTTC. Its translation: CASSSPAAGKETQYF.

The V call is TRBV24-1, the J call TRBJ2-7; 8 positions agree with TRBD1. This CDR3 is built from 15 residues. V gave up 2 bases and J gave up 1 base; unmatched junction bases: 3. Germline CDR1 is KGHDR and CDR2 is SFDVKD. This CDR3 reads CATSDSGGRSYEQYF. The CDR3 nucleotides read TGTGCCACCAGTGATTCAGGGGGCAGGTCCTACGAGCAGTACTTC.

The chain has TRBV7-2 and TRBJ2-4; D is possibly TRBD2 (5 bases). V was clipped by 3 bases and J by 5 bases, with 8 bases between them. The length of the CDR3 is 13 residues. Germline CDR1 SGHTA, CDR2 FQGNSA. CDR3 amino acids: CASSFGGENIQYF. The CDR3 region has the DNA TGTGCCAGCAGCTTTGGAGGAGAAAACATTCAGTACTTC.

The V gene is TRBV10-3, the J gene TRBJ1-1; TRBD1 aligns across 8 bases. CDR3 length: 16 amino acids. Trimming at V came to 4 bases and at J to 6 bases, leaving 13 bases not matched to a gene. Germline lookup yields CDR1 ENHRY and CDR2 SYGVKD. CDR3 sequence: CAISAPVRDRGAEAFF. For the CDR3, the DNA is TGTGCCATCAGTGCTCCGGTCCGAGACAGGGGAGCTGAAGCTTTCTTT.

The V and J genes are TRBV28 and TRBJ2-7; D may be TRBD1 (6 bases). Germline assignment: CDR1 MDHEN and CDR2 SYDVKM. The CDR3 extends over 15 amino acids. Deletions cut 5 bases from V and 0 bases from J, with 14 bases between. The CDR3 nucleotides read TGTGCCAGCAGTCCATCTACAGGGATCTCCTACGAGCAGTACTTC. It specifies CASSPSTGISYEQYF.

V and J are TRBV19 and TRBJ1-1; no definite D call. This CDR3 region has 13 residues. Germline lookup yields CDR1 LNHDA and CDR2 SQIVND (reference sequence). The CDR3: CGATDHMNTEAFF. The CDR3 nucleotides read TGTGGGGCCACAGACCACATGAACACTGAAGCTTTCTTT. Full variable domain (outside the CDR3, taken from reference TRBV19 and TRBJ1-1): DGGITQSPKYLFRKEGQNVTLSCEQNLNHDAMYWYRQDPGQGLRLIYYSQIVNDFQKGDIAEGYSVSREKKESFPLTVTSAQKNPTAFYLCGATDHMNTEAFFGQGTRLTVV.

This clone was seen a single time. V is TRBV28 and J is TRBJ2-5; weak D call: TRBD1 (8 bases). The CDR3 is 14 amino acids. Looked up from germline, CDR1 is MDHEN and CDR2 is SYDVKM. V was shortened by 4 bases and J by 5 bases, with 14 bases between the two germline ends. CDR3 coding DNA: TGTGCCAGCAGTTCCACAGGGGGGGGCGAGACCCAGTACTTC. This sequence encodes CASSSTGGGETQYF. Full variable domain (rest looked up from reference TRBV28 and TRBJ2-5): DVKVTQSSRYLVKRTGEKVFLECVQDMDHENMFWYRQDPGLGLRLIYFSYDVKMKEKGDIPEGYSVSREKKERFSLILESASTNQTSMYLCASSSTGGGETQYFGPGTRLLVL.

CDR3 protein: CASSPGTGEGYTF. In DNA, the CDR3 is TGTGCCAGCAGCCCCGGGACAGGGGAGGGCTACACCTTC. The rearrangement links TRBV12-3 or TRBV12-4 to TRBJ1-2; the match to TRBD1 covers 10 bases. The CDR3 spans 13 residues. Trimming at V came to 6 bases and at J to 8 bases, leaving 6 bases not matched to a gene.

The rearrangement links TRBV7-3 to TRBJ2-3, with TRBD1 matching 8 bases. J gave up 3 bases and V 4 bases, and 9 bases lay outside the gene matches. Germline V lookup: CDR1 SGHTA, CDR2 FQGTGA. The CDR3 consists of 16 residues. CDR3 protein: CASSSGQGRRTDTQYF. The CDR3 DNA is TGTGCCAGCAGCTCAGGACAGGGTAGGCGGACAGATACGCAGTATTTT.

The chain employs TRBV6-6 and TRBJ2-7, with 11 positions matching TRBD1. The trim removed 5 bases at V and 6 bases at J, leaving 12 bases unmatched. This CDR3 is built from 16 residues. Germline V gene sequence: CDR1 MNHNY, CDR2 SVGAGI (reference sequence). Here the CDR3 reads CASSKTDRGLFTEQYF. As DNA, the CDR3 is TGTGCCAGCAGTAAAACGGACAGGGGGCTATTTACCGAGCAGTACTTC.

The V gene is TRBV5-1, the J gene TRBJ2-7, with D perhaps matching TRBD2 (6 bases). V lost 4 bases and J 5 bases, leaving 13 bases between the germline ends. CDR3 length equals 13 residues. Germline V gene data show CDR1 as SGHRS and CDR2 as YFSETQ. CDR3 coding DNA: TGCGCCAGCAGCGAGACGGGAGACCACGAGCAGTACTTC. Translated, it gives CASSETGDHEQYF.

V is TRBV4-3 and J is TRBJ1-1, with a weak D call TRBD1 (5 bases). V was clipped by 5 bases and J by 4 bases, with 11 bases between them. This CDR3 has 13 residues. Germline V gene lookup returns CDR1 LGHNA and CDR2 YSLEER. This CDR3 reads CASSGQGFTEAFF. CDR3 DNA sequence: TGCGCCAGCAGCGGCCAGGGATTCACTGAAGCTTTCTTT.

The V gene is TRBV30, the J gene TRBJ1-2; D is undetermined. V was cut by 0 bases and J by 7 bases, with 6 bases left in between. The germline gives CDR1 GTSNPN, CDR2 SVGIG (reference sequence). CDR3 size: 11 residues. The CDR3 loop is CAWSVGSGYTF. The DNA for the CDR3 is TGTGCCTGGAGTGTTGGCAGTGGCTACACCTTC.

This chain joins TRBV2 and TRBJ1-2, with D uncertain. The CDR3 covers 15 residues. V was pared by 4 bases and J by 9 bases, with 21 bases between. Germline V gene lookup returns CDR1 SNHLY and CDR2 FYNNEI. This chain's CDR3 is CASSGSYVTEGSYTF. CDR3 in DNA: TGTGCCAGCAGTGGATCCTATGTTACAGAGGGAAGCTACACCTTC.

This clone was seen just once. V gene TRBV15 combines with J gene TRBJ1-4, with D hard to call. The CDR3 spans 12 residues. Trimming stripped 4 bases from V and 4 bases from J, with 4 bases between. Germline CDR1 reads LNHNV; CDR2 reads YYDKDF (reference sequence). The CDR3 DNA reads TGTGCCACCAGCACGGTTAATGAAAAACTGTTTTTT. It translates to CATSTVNEKLFF.

The V and J genes are TRBV7-2 and TRBJ1-2; 9 nucleotides line up with TRBD1. Trimming cost V 6 bases and J 8 bases; bases outside gene matches: 7. The germline CDR1 and CDR2 sequences are SGHTA and FQGNSA. This CDR3 has 13 residues. The CDR3 region has the DNA TGTGCCAGCAGTTTTGGACAGGGGCGCGGCTACACCTTC. This encodes CASSFGQGRGYTF.

V is TRBV30 and J is TRBJ2-7, with D tentatively TRBD2 (5 bases). The germline V gene has CDR1 GTSNPN and CDR2 SVGIG (reference sequence). The length of the CDR3 is 13 residues. Between the trimmed V and J ends, which lost 8 bases and 7 bases, there was a span of 21 bases. The DNA for the CDR3 is TGTGCCCGGACGCTGGAACGGGAAGGAGAGCAGTACTTC. Its translation is CARTLEREGEQYF.

This clone was counted once. The chain couples TRBV24-1 to TRBJ1-5; TRBD1 is a possible D gene (6 bases). V lost 9 bases and J 3 bases, leaving 14 bases between the germline ends. Looked up from germline, CDR1 is KGHDR and CDR2 is SFDVKD. The CDR3 totals 14 residues. For the CDR3, the DNA is TGTGCCACCGGAGGGGGGGGGACCAATCAGCCCCAGCATTTT. Encoded protein: CATGGGGTNQPQHF.